These T cell receptor beta chains were read from a single sample in a study of blood T cell repertoires in COVID-19. Only in-frame clones appear in the TCRdb table, and some are missing; sequencing was by immunoSEQ multiplex PCR. Of roughly 280,000 clones in the sample, 80% to 90% were seen once. The sequencing sample was made of PBMCs or T cells enriched from blood (not recorded which). These receptors all stem from a woman aged 18-29 years who had recovered from COVID-19. CDR3s include the opening cysteine and the closing phenylalanine or tryptophan. D genes are given only for firm matches.

v_call: TRBV5-1; d_call: TRBD1; cdr3_length: 14; j_call: TRBJ2-7; cdr3_nt: TGCGCCAGCAGCTTGGAACCAGGGGGTTACGAGCAGTACTTC; cdr3_aa: CASSLEPGGYEQYF
v_call: TRBV27; d_call: NA; cdr3_length: 11; j_call: TRBJ2-3; cdr3_nt: TGTGCCAGCGAGGAAGCAGATACGCAGTATTTT; cdr3_aa: CASEEADTQYF
v_call: TRBV5-1; d_call: NA; cdr3_length: 14; j_call: TRBJ2-1; cdr3_nt: TGCGCCAGCCAGGAACAGGGCTCCTACAATGAGCAGTTCTTC; cdr3_aa: CASQEQGSYNEQFF
v_call: TRBV2; d_call: TRBD2; cdr3_length: 17; j_call: TRBJ2-2; cdr3_nt: TGTGCCAGCTGTGGACTAGCGGGGGACCCGAGCACCGGGGAGCTGTTTTTT; cdr3_aa: CASCGLAGDPSTGELFF
v_call: TRBV10-3; d_call: NA; cdr3_length: 12; j_call: TRBJ1-1; cdr3_nt: TGTGCCATCGGGCGGGAGAACACTGAAGCTTTCTTT; cdr3_aa: CAIGRENTEAFF
v_call: TRBV4-1; d_call: NA; cdr3_length: 15; j_call: TRBJ2-5; cdr3_nt: TGCGCCAGCAGCCAAGGTTATGAGGGTCGAGAGACCCAGTACTTC; cdr3_aa: CASSQGYEGRETQYF
v_call: TRBV5-4; d_call: TRBD1; cdr3_length: 15; j_call: TRBJ2-2; cdr3_nt: TGTGCCAGCAGCCCCTTCGACAGGGCCACCGGGGAGCTGTTTTTT; cdr3_aa: CASSPFDRATGELFF
v_call: TRBV3-1/TRBV3-2; d_call: NA; cdr3_length: 17; j_call: TRBJ2-1; cdr3_nt: TGTGCCAGCAGCCATCCCCACAGGGAACCCTCCTACAATGAGCAGTTCTTC; cdr3_aa: CASSHPHREPSYNEQFF
v_call: TRBV6-1; d_call: TRBD1; cdr3_length: 18; j_call: TRBJ1-1; cdr3_nt: TGTGCCAGCAGTGACAACCCCGGGACAGGGGGCTGGGGCACTGAAGCTTTCTTT; cdr3_aa: CASSDNPGTGGWGTEAFF
v_call: TRBV10-3; d_call: TRBD1; cdr3_length: 15; j_call: TRBJ1-1; cdr3_nt: TGTGCCATCAGTGAGCAAGGGGGCCGGTACACTGAAGCTTTCTTT; cdr3_aa: CAISEQGGRYTEAFF
v_call: TRBV19; d_call: NA; cdr3_length: 13; j_call: TRBJ2-1; cdr3_nt: TGTGCCAGCGCGAGAGGTTCGGAGTATGAGCAGTTCTTC; cdr3_aa: CASARGSEYEQFF
v_call: TRBV9; d_call: TRBD2; cdr3_length: 15; j_call: TRBJ2-5; cdr3_nt: TGTGCCAGCAGCGTTGGGGGGGTAGTAGGAGAGACCCAGTACTTC; cdr3_aa: CASSVGGVVGETQYF
v_call: TRBV5-1; d_call: TRBD1; cdr3_length: 14; j_call: TRBJ1-1; cdr3_nt: TGCGCCAGCAGCACGACAGGGTCGGGGACTGAAGCTTTCTTT; cdr3_aa: CASSTTGSGTEAFF
v_call: TRBV5-4; d_call: TRBD1; cdr3_length: 15; j_call: TRBJ2-7; cdr3_nt: TGTGCCAGCAGCCAGGACAGGGGGCCCTTCTACGAGCAGTACTTC; cdr3_aa: CASSQDRGPFYEQYF
v_call: TRBV18; d_call: TRBD1; cdr3_length: 14; j_call: TRBJ1-2; cdr3_nt: TGTGCCAGCTCACCAGGACAGGGAGCTTATGGCTACACCTTC; cdr3_aa: CASSPGQGAYGYTF
v_call: TRBV13; d_call: TRBD1; cdr3_length: 15; j_call: TRBJ1-6; cdr3_nt: TGTGCCAGCAGCTTAACGGACAGGGTTAATTCACCCCTCCACTTT; cdr3_aa: CASSLTDRVNSPLHF
v_call: TRBV19; d_call: NA; cdr3_length: 15; j_call: TRBJ1-6; cdr3_nt: TGTGCCAGTAGTAACCCTAGGACAGTCAATTCACCCCTCCACTTT; cdr3_aa: CASSNPRTVNSPLHF
v_call: TRBV19; d_call: NA; cdr3_length: 14; j_call: TRBJ2-1; cdr3_nt: TGTGCCAGTACCTCGTTGGGGCCGAACAATGAGCAGTTCTTC; cdr3_aa: CASTSLGPNNEQFF